The 13 T cell receptor beta chains below were found in one sample sequenced in a study of glioma-infiltrating T cells after dendritic cell vaccination. Time point reported: after dendritic cell vaccination, including at tumor progression/relapse. Profiled with immunoSEQ multiplex PCR; TCRdb holds only in-frame clones, not every one. There are 98,000 or so clones in the sample; less than 90% occur only once, and 5.4% lies in the top ten. Sample: blood, taken after dendritic cell vaccination. These receptor sequences come from a human donor with glioblastoma.

This clone has only one observation. The J gene is TRBJ2-1, the V gene TRBV6-6, with 8 bases fitting TRBD2. The CDR3 length is 15 residues. From germline, CDR1 is MNHNY and CDR2 SVGAGI (reference sequence). V gave up 8 bases and J gave up 3 bases; unmatched junction bases: 9. The CDR3 sequence is CASPPTSGVYNEQFF. The CDR3 DNA reads TGTGCCAGCCCTCCTACTAGCGGAGTCTACAATGAGCAGTTCTTC.

This clone occurred a few times. The V gene is TRBV6-6, the J gene TRBJ2-7, with unresolved D. The V gene's germline CDR1 is MNHNY and CDR2 SVGAGI (reference sequence). V shed 0 bases and J shed 0 bases, with 9 bases lying between them. CDR3 length: 15 residues. CDR3 region: CASSYSPTVSYEQYF. The CDR3 DNA is TGTGCCAGCAGTTACTCACCCACGGTCTCCTACGAGCAGTACTTC.

The chain uses TRBV28 and TRBJ1-5; D uncertain. Germline V gives CDR1 MDHEN, CDR2 SYDVKM. V shed 4 bases and J shed 5 bases, with 15 bases lying between them. CDR3 length equals 15 residues. CDR3 amino acids: CASSSGVLGHQPQHF. In nucleotides, the CDR3 is TGTGCCAGCAGTTCGGGAGTCTTAGGGCATCAGCCCCAGCATTTT. Supplemented by reference TRBV28 and TRBJ1-5, the full variable domain reads DVKVTQSSRYLVKRTGEKVFLECVQDMDHENMFWYRQDPGLGLRLIYFSYDVKMKEKGDIPEGYSVSREKKERFSLILESASTNQTSMYLCASSSGVLGHQPQHFGDGTRLSIL.

Here the CDR3 reads CASSVLLTSGGADTQYF. The DNA of the CDR3 is TGTGCCAGCAGCGTCCTCCTGACTAGCGGGGGGGCAGATACGCAGTATTTT. V and J are TRBV9 and TRBJ2-3; the match to TRBD2 covers 14 bases. CDR3 length equals 17 residues. The germline V gene has CDR1 SGDLS and CDR2 YYNGEE. V trimming: 2 bases; J trimming: 4 bases; junction bases outside the gene matches: 6.

This chain links TRBV30 with TRBJ1-1; D not certain. Germline CDR1 and CDR2: GTSNPN and SVGIG (reference sequence). Trimming removed 5 bases at V and 8 bases at J, with 18 bases between. The CDR3 runs to 13 residues. CDR3 residues: CAWSKADWSEAFF. In nucleotides, the CDR3 is TGTGCCTGGTCAAAGGCGGATTGGAGCGAAGCTTTCTTT.

The rearrangement uses TRBV28 and TRBJ1-1; 11 positions match TRBD1. Germline lookup yields CDR1 MDHEN and CDR2 SYDVKM. CDR3 length equals 15 residues. Unmatched junction bases numbered 3, after V lost 2 bases and J lost 4 bases. CDR3 in amino acids: CASSLPGTGGTEAFF. CDR3 nucleotide sequence: TGTGCCAGCAGTTTACCCGGGACAGGGGGCACTGAAGCTTTCTTT.

Only a few counts were recorded for this clone. The chain links TRBV2 to TRBJ1-6; 7 nucleotides agree with TRBD1. The CDR3 extends over 15 amino acids. Germline loops: CDR1 SNHLY, CDR2 FYNNEI. With 6 bases clipped from V and 8 bases from J, the junction kept 10 bases outside the gene matches. Written as DNA, the CDR3 is TGTGCCAGCAGCAGACAGGGATCTAGGGATTCACCCCTCCACTTT. Translated: CASSRQGSRDSPLHF.

The chain uses TRBV5-1 and TRBJ2-3, with D unresolved. Trimming took off 5 bases at V and 0 bases at J, with 4 bases between the two ends. The CDR3 loop spans 12 amino acids. The germline gives CDR1 SGHRS, CDR2 YFSETQ. DNA of the CDR3: TGCGCCAGCAGTTATAGCACAGATACGCAGTATTTT. This encodes CASSYSTDTQYF.

This chain connects TRBV29-1 to TRBJ2-2; D gene ambiguous. Germline lookup yields CDR1 SQVTM and CDR2 ANQGSEA. The length of the CDR3 is 13 residues. The CDR3 coding sequence is TGCAGTCTTTCTAGAATACGGCCCGGGGAGCTGTTTTTT. This gives the protein CSLSRIRPGELFF.

This clone was detected only once. CDR3 coding DNA: TGTGCCAGCAGCTTAGGATTTCAGGGGTTGGGGAATCAGCCCCAGCATTTT. This encodes CASSLGFQGLGNQPQHF. The genes are TRBV7-2 and TRBJ1-5; tentative D call: TRBD1 (6 bases). This CDR3 region has 17 residues. Trimming removed 1 base from V and 4 bases from J, with 17 bases in between. Germline loops: CDR1 SGHTA, CDR2 FQGNSA. Variable domain in full (rest from reference TRBV7-2 and TRBJ1-5): GAGVSQSPSNKVTEKGKDVELRCDPISGHTALYWYRQSLGQGLEFLIYFQGNSAPDKSGLPSDRFSAERTGGSVSTLTIQRTQQEDSAVYLCASSLGFQGLGNQPQHFGDGTRLSIL.

The chain recombines TRBV19 with TRBJ2-5; 7 bases fit TRBD1. CDR3 size: 15 residues. V was clipped by 1 base and J by 3 bases; unmatched bases: 5. Germline V lookup: CDR1 LNHDA, CDR2 SQIVND (reference sequence). Here the CDR3 reads CASSIVGTDKETQYF. The DNA of the CDR3 is TGTGCCAGTAGTATAGTGGGGACAGATAAAGAGACCCAGTACTTC.

V and J are TRBV27 and TRBJ2-7; 9 nucleotides match TRBD1. The CDR3 sequence is 14 residues long. The V segment lost 5 bases and the J segment 2 bases; nucleotides outside the gene matches: 4. The V gene's germline CDR1 is MNHEY and CDR2 SMNVEV (reference sequence). The CDR3 DNA sequence: TGTGCCAGCAGTCTGGGACAGGGCGCCTACGAGCAGTACTTC. Its translation: CASSLGQGAYEQYF.

The J gene is TRBJ2-1, the V gene TRBV7-2; tentatively, D is TRBD2 (6 bases). Germline assignment: CDR1 SGHTA and CDR2 FQGNSA. The CDR3 loop spans 13 amino acids. Trimming took 5 bases from V and 10 from J, leaving 15 bases between them. CDR3: CASSPPNGGEQFF. DNA of the CDR3: TGTGCCAGCAGCCCACCCAACGGGGGAGAGCAGTTCTTC. The complete variable domain, with remaining parts taken from reference TRBV7-2 and TRBJ2-1, reads GAGVSQSPSNKVTEKGKDVELRCDPISGHTALYWYRQSLGQGLEFLIYFQGNSAPDKSGLPSDRFSAERTGGSVSTLTIQRTQQEDSAVYLCASSPPNGGEQFFGPGTRLTVL.